The clone carrying this T cell receptor beta chain was seen more than once but under ten times. Its antigen is unknown. The data were taken from a study of response to subunit inactivated influenza vaccine. Study-wide points: Every seasonal influenza vaccination brings in few new T cells, the authors suggested.

J gave up 0 bases and V 0 bases, and 6 bases lay outside the gene matches. The CDR3 extends over 18 amino acids. Germline V CDR1 and CDR2: SGHVS, FNYEAQ. Each CDR3 protein is one row after TCRdb ran MiXCR on the RT-PCR reads. The sample lists under 750,000 distinct CDR3 sequences; around 11% were seen once. This TCR came from a man aged 50-60 years who received an inactivated influenza vaccine. The chain joins TRBV7-6 to TRBJ2-3; 10 nucleotides match TRBD2. Here the sequenced sample was PBMCs from blood, taken on the day of vaccination. DNA of the CDR3: TGTGCCAGCAGCTTAGCCGTGGGACTAGCGACTAGCACAGATACGCAGTATTTT. Its protein is CASSLAVGLATSTDTQYF.